This T cell receptor beta chain was captured in a study of blood T cell repertoires in COVID-19. Some clones are missing from TCRdb's copy, which holds only in-frame ones; the method was immunoSEQ multiplex PCR. Of roughly 100,000 clones detected, around 80% appear once; the ten largest clones hold around 9.6%. This CDR3 contains 16 residues. The ends were cut back, 4 bases at V and 0 bases at J, with 16 bases in the middle. Per the germline V gene, CDR1 is SEHNR and CDR2 is FQNEAQ (reference sequence). Sequencing was performed on peripheral blood. J is TRBJ2-7 and V is TRBV7-9; D is perhaps TRBD2 (6 bases). The receptor's source is a man in his sixties with active or convalescent COVID-19. CDR3 residues: CASSSTLASSSYEQYF. The DNA for the CDR3 is TGTGCCAGCAGCTCCACCCTAGCGTCTAGCTCCTACGAGCAGTACTTC.